This T cell receptor beta chain was sequenced during a study of beta chain features in type 1 diabetes. Since all of the isolated RNA was reverse transcribed, expressed TCRB transcripts were what got sequenced. Profiled with immunoSEQ multiplex PCR; TCRdb holds only in-frame clones, not every one. The repertoire holds 630,000 or so clones, with about 14% as singletons. V was clipped by 3 bases and J by 0 bases; unmatched bases: 5. The CDR3 sequence is 15 residues long. Germline loops: CDR1 KGHSH, CDR2 LQKENI. Whole-study findings and limits: Patients with Type 1 diabetes showed moderately but significantly shorter TCRB CDR3s in all four CD4+ subsets. The question left open here concerned HLA type influencing TCRB rearrangement.

In this sample, this clone turned up a few times. Its antigen remains unidentified. Via CD45RO/CCR7/CD25/CD127/CD95/CD27, cells of the CD4+ naive, central memory, regulatory and stem cell-like memory subsets were sorted. This chain connects TRBV18 to TRBJ2-7; TRBD1 agrees at 7 bases. The sequencing sample was made of naive CD4+ T cells from blood. The TCR was taken from a man aged 18 to 30 with type 1 diabetes. CDR3 protein: CASSPTGPPSYEQYF. As DNA, the CDR3 is TGTGCCAGCTCACCGACAGGGCCCCCCTCCTACGAGCAGTACTTC. Supplemented by reference TRBV18 and TRBJ2-7, the full variable domain reads NAGVMQNPRHLVRRRGQEARLRCSPMKGHSHVYWYRQLPEEGLKFMVYLQKENIIDESGMPKERFSAEFPKEGPSILRIQQVVRGDSAAYFCASSPTGPPSYEQYFGPGTRLTVT.